Reported below is one TCR beta chain. The source of the sample is a study of shared T cell receptors in the human thymus. Repertoires were generated with immunoSEQ multiplex PCR, while TCRdb's copy carries only in-frame clones and drops some. In the table there are about 610,000 clones, roughly 90% of which are singletons. Germline CDR1 reads MDHEN; CDR2 reads SYDVKM. V lost 1 base, J lost 2 bases, and 12 bases lay in between. The CDR3 loop spans 15 amino acids. These same data were also listed under a study on human thymus T cells.

The sequence derives from a boy less than two years old with a congenital heart defect. Sequenced material: thymocytes. The chain recombines TRBV28 with TRBJ2-7, with D perhaps matching TRBD2 (5 bases). CDR3 DNA: TGTGCCAGCAGTTTATTATTAGGGAGTCCCTACGAGCAGTACTTC. It is translated as CASSLLLGSPYEQYF. The full variable domain, completed using reference TRBV28 and TRBJ2-7, is DVKVTQSSRYLVKRTGEKVFLECVQDMDHENMFWYRQDPGLGLRLIYFSYDVKMKEKGDIPEGYSVSREKKERFSLILESASTNQTSMYLCASSLLLGSPYEQYFGPGTRLTVT.